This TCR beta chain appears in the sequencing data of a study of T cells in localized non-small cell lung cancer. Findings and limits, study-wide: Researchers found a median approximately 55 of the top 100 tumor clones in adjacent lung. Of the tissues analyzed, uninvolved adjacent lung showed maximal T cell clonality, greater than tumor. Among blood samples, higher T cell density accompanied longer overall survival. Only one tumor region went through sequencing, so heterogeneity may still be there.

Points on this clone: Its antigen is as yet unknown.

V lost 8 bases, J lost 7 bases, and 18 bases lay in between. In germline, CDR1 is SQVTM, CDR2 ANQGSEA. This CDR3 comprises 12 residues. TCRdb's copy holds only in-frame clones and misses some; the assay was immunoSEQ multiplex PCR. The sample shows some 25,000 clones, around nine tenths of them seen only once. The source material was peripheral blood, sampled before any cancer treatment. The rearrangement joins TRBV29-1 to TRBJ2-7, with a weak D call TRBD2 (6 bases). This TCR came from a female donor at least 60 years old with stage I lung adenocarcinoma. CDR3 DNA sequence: TGCAGCCACCTCTCTCCGGGGGAGGAGCAGTACTTC. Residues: CSHLSPGEEQYF.